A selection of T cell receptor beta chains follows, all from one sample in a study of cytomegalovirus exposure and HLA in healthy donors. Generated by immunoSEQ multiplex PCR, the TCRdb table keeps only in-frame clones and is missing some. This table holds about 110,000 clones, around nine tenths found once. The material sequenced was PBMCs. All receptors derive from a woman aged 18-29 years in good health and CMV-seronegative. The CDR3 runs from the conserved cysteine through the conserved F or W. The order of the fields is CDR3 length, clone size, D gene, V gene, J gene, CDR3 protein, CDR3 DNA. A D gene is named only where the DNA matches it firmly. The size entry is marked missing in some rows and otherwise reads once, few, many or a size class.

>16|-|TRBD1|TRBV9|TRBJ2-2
CASSTHRGQGTGELFF
TGTGCCAGCAGCACCCACAGGGGGCAGGGCACCGGGGAGCTGTTTTTT
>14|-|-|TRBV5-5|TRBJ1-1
CASSLPTGNTEAFF
TGTGCCAGCAGCTTGCCGACAGGGAACACTGAAGCTTTCTTT
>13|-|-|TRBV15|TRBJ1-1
CATRMVGGTEAFF
TGTGCCACCAGGATGGTAGGGGGCACTGAAGCTTTCTTT
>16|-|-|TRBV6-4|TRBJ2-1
CASSDWGGASYNEQFF
TGTGCCAGCAGTGACTGGGGGGGGGCCTCCTACAATGAGCAGTTCTTC
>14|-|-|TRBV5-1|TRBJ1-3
CASSPVVSGNTIYF
TGCGCCAGCAGCCCGGTCGTTTCCGGAAACACCATATATTTT
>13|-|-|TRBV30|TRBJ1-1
CAWSEAGATEAFF
TGTGCCTGGAGTGAGGCAGGGGCAACTGAAGCTTTCTTT
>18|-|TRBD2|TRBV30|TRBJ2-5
CAWDPGLAGAKLQETQYF
TGTGCCTGGGACCCCGGACTAGCGGGGGCAAAGCTCCAAGAGACCCAGTACTTC
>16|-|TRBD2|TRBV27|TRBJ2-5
CASKAASGSRWETQYF
TGTGCCAGCAAGGCCGCTAGCGGGAGTCGTTGGGAGACCCAGTACTTC
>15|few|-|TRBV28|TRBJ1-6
CASSFRGSYNSPLHF
TGTGCCAGCAGTTTCCGGGGCTCCTATAATTCACCCCTCCACTTT
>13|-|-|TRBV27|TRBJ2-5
CASSLSGSGTQYF
TGTGCCAGCAGTTTATCGGGTAGCGGGACCCAGTACTTC